Listed here are 27 T cell receptor beta chains from one sample, sequenced in a study of cytomegalovirus exposure and HLA in healthy donors. Profiling relied on immunoSEQ multiplex PCR, and the TCRdb table lists in-frame clones only, not all of them. Among roughly 120,000 clones listed, approximately 89% were seen once. The material sequenced was PBMCs. These receptors all stem from a man aged 25-40 years in good health and CMV-seronegative.

The chain combines TRBV6-1 with TRBJ2-1; 9 bases are shared with TRBD2. There are 14 residues in the CDR3. CDR1 and CDR2 (germline): MNHNS, SASEGT. V lost 4 bases and J lost 7; bases outside the gene matches: 5. The CDR3: CASSGAGGRNEQFF. DNA for the CDR3: TGTGCCAGCAGTGGAGCGGGGGGAAGGAATGAGCAGTTCTTC.

This chain uses TRBV18 with TRBJ1-1; D is perhaps TRBD1 (5 bases). Trimming shortened V by 3 bases and J by 0 bases, and 11 bases separated the two germline ends. The CDR3 runs 15 residues. Germline V gene data show CDR1 as KGHSH and CDR2 as LQKENI. CDR3 amino acids: CASSPGEELNTEAFF. CDR3 bases: TGTGCCAGCTCACCGGGGGAGGAGCTGAACACTGAAGCTTTCTTT.

The rearrangement uses TRBV10-1 and TRBJ2-1, with D possibly TRBD1 on 5 matching bases. The V gene's germline CDR1 is WNHNN and CDR2 SYGVQD (reference sequence). Trimming took 2 bases from V and 2 from J, leaving 7 bases between them. The CDR3 is 14 amino acids. The CDR3: CASSEPRAYNEQFF. The CDR3 nucleotides read TGCGCCAGCAGTGAGCCCAGGGCCTACAATGAGCAGTTCTTC.

The gene calls are TRBV19 and TRBJ2-7; 10 positions agree with TRBD1. Germline V gene sequence: CDR1 LNHDA, CDR2 SQIVND (reference sequence). The CDR3 covers 13 residues. The CDR3 coding sequence is TGTGTCCCTATGGGACAGGGGCTGCACGAGCAGTACTTC. It yields the protein CVPMGQGLHEQYF. The variable domain in full, completed from reference TRBV19 and TRBJ2-7, reads DGGITQSPKYLFRKEGQNVTLSCEQNLNHDAMYWYRQDPGQGLRLIYYSQIVNDFQKGDIAEGYSVSREKKESFPLTVTSAQKNPTAFYLCVPMGQGLHEQYFGPGTRLTVT.

The chain couples TRBV11-1 to TRBJ2-1, with D unresolved. Germline V gene data show CDR1 as SGHAT and CDR2 as FQDESV (reference sequence). The length of the CDR3 is 14 residues. The germline V and J ends were trimmed by 5 bases and 4 bases, with 12 bases remaining between them. CDR3 region: CASSPSPPYNEQFF. The CDR3 DNA is TGTGCCAGCAGCCCCTCCCCCCCTTACAATGAGCAGTTCTTC.

This chain connects TRBV28 to TRBJ2-2; 12 bases fit TRBD1. Germline V gene lookup returns CDR1 MDHEN and CDR2 SYDVKM. This CDR3 has 16 residues. V shed 6 bases, J shed 7 bases, and the junction held 9 bases outside the gene matches. In nucleotides, the CDR3 is TGTGCCAGCAGAACACCCGGGACAGGGGGCTACGGGGAGCTGTTTTTT. Encoded protein: CASRTPGTGGYGELFF.

This chain links TRBV6-6 with TRBJ1-1; 8 nucleotides line up with TRBD1. The CDR3 extends over 11 amino acids. Germline trimming cut 10 bases from V and 7 bases from J; bases unmatched to any gene: 5. From germline, CDR1 is MNHNY and CDR2 SVGAGI (reference sequence). The CDR3 DNA follows: TGTGCCATCGGGACAGGCCTTGAAGCTTTCTTT. The encoded protein is CAIGTGLEAFF.

CDR3 in DNA: TGTGCCAGCAGCCCCTGGGGGGGGGCCGGCACCGGGGAGCTGTTTTTT. It yields the protein CASSPWGGAGTGELFF. The genes are TRBV7-7 and TRBJ2-2, with D possibly TRBD2 on 7 matching bases. This CDR3 comprises 16 residues. Germline CDR1 SSHAT, CDR2 FNYEAQ (reference sequence). Trimming took 5 bases from V and 4 from J, leaving 17 bases between them.

This rearrangement joins TRBV7-2 to TRBJ2-2; the match to TRBD1 covers 8 bases. Germline CDR1 and CDR2: SGHTA and FQGNSA. The CDR3 loop spans 13 amino acids. Trimming at V came to 4 bases and at J to 7 bases, leaving 2 bases not matched to a gene. CDR3 nucleotides: TGTGCCAGCAGCTCAGGGGGCAGCGGGGAGCTGTTTTTT. It specifies CASSSGGSGELFF. Complete variable domain (other parts from reference TRBV7-2 and TRBJ2-2): GAGVSQSPSNKVTEKGKDVELRCDPISGHTALYWYRQSLGQGLEFLIYFQGNSAPDKSGLPSDRFSAERTGGSVSTLTIQRTQQEDSAVYLCASSSGGSGELFFGEGSRLTVL.

The chain combines TRBV7-6 with TRBJ2-1; 9 nucleotides align to TRBD2. Trimming removed 3 bases from V and 7 bases from J; junction bases left unmatched: 13. This CDR3 comprises 17 residues. Germline loops: CDR1 SGHVS, CDR2 FNYEAQ. CDR3 DNA sequence: TGTGCCAGCAGCTTCGGTATTGGGCGCGGGGGGGCTAATGAGCAGTTCTTC. Protein: CASSFGIGRGGANEQFF.

The chain links TRBV6-5 to TRBJ1-5; D call uncertain. CDR3 size: 14 residues. Germline lookup yields CDR1 MNHEY and CDR2 SVGAGI. V was trimmed by 0 bases and J by 4 bases, leaving 7 bases between them. For the CDR3, the DNA is TGTGCCAGCAGTTACTCCTCGACAAATCAGCCCCAGCATTTT. Translation gives CASSYSSTNQPQHF.

The V call is TRBV7-9, the J call TRBJ2-4; 8 bases map to TRBD2. CDR1 and CDR2 (germline): SEHNR, FQNEAQ (reference sequence). CDR3 length: 19 residues. Trimming at V came to 5 bases and at J to 0 bases, leaving 15 bases not matched to a gene. Here the CDR3 reads CASSTGPISGALAKNIQYF. In DNA form, the CDR3 reads TGTGCCAGCAGCACGGGACCTATTAGCGGGGCACTAGCCAAAAACATTCAGTACTTC. The whole variable domain, filled in from reference TRBV7-9 and TRBJ2-4, reads DTGVSQNPRHKITKRGQNVTFRCDPISEHNRLYWYRQTLGQGPEFLTYFQNEAQLEKSRLLSDRFSAERPKGSFSTLEIQRTEQGDSAMYLCASSTGPISGALAKNIQYFGAGTRLSVL.

This clone was recorded a few times. V is TRBV7-9 and J is TRBJ2-7, with a weak D call TRBD2 (7 bases). Trimming took off 3 bases at V and 0 bases at J, with 9 bases between the two ends. This CDR3 spans 14 amino acids. From germline, CDR1 is SEHNR and CDR2 FQNEAQ (reference sequence). The CDR3 DNA reads TGTGCCAGCAGCTTGCGGGGGCCCTCCTACGAGCAGTACTTC. It is translated as CASSLRGPSYEQYF. Together with reference TRBV7-9 and TRBJ2-7, the CDR3 gives the full variable domain: DTGVSQNPRHKITKRGQNVTFRCDPISEHNRLYWYRQTLGQGPEFLTYFQNEAQLEKSRLLSDRFSAERPKGSFSTLEIQRTEQGDSAMYLCASSLRGPSYEQYFGPGTRLTVT.

This chain connects TRBV2 to TRBJ1-4; D is possibly TRBD1 (5 bases). CDR3 length: 15 residues. V was pared by 3 bases and J by 0 bases, with 8 bases between. The germline V gene has CDR1 SNHLY and CDR2 FYNNEI. The chain's CDR3 is CASSEGLSTNEKLFF. In nucleotides, the CDR3 is TGTGCCAGCAGTGAGGGACTTTCAACTAATGAAAAACTGTTTTTT.

The chain carries TRBV12-5 and TRBJ1-1; D remains ambiguous. Germline CDR1 LGHNT, CDR2 FRNRAP. V lost 6 bases to trimming and J lost 4 bases, with 18 bases between them. This CDR3 region has 15 residues. The CDR3 sequence is CASGSQDQIPTEAFF. As DNA, the CDR3 is TGTGCTAGTGGCTCTCAGGATCAAATCCCCACTGAAGCTTTCTTT.

This clone was detected only a few times. This chain joins TRBV11-2 and TRBJ1-1; no firm D call. The CDR3 contains 13 residues. The V and J ends lost 1 base and 3 bases respectively, with 6 bases between them. Germline values: CDR1 SGHAT, CDR2 FQNNGV. The DNA of the CDR3 is TGTGCCAGCAGCTTAGGCCGGTACACTGAAGCTTTCTTT. It is translated as CASSLGRYTEAFF.

V and J are TRBV19 and TRBJ1-6, with 9 nucleotides matching TRBD1. The V gene end was trimmed by 2 bases and the J gene end by 4 bases; junction bases not matched to a gene: 6. Per the germline V gene, CDR1 is LNHDA and CDR2 is SQIVND (reference sequence). This CDR3 contains 17 residues. In nucleotides, the CDR3 is TGTGCCAGTAGTATACCCTCGACAGGGGGGTATAATTCACCCCTCCACTTT. Translating gives CASSIPSTGGYNSPLHF.

This clone was counted once. The V and J genes are TRBV5-1 and TRBJ1-1; 7 bases match TRBD1. The V and J ends lost 3 bases and 0 bases, in that order; junction bases with no gene match: 11. Per germline, CDR1 SGHRS and CDR2 YFSETQ. The CDR3 runs 17 residues. The CDR3 DNA is TGCGCCAGCAGCTCGGGACAGTTTCGCGACATGAACACTGAAGCTTTCTTT. Encoded protein: CASSSGQFRDMNTEAFF.

V is TRBV5-1 and J is TRBJ2-3; D is possibly TRBD2 (6 bases). The CDR3 is 14 amino acids. V was trimmed by 4 bases and J by 0 bases, leaving 9 bases between them. CDR1 SGHRS and CDR2 YFSETQ come from the germline V gene. CDR3 coding DNA: TGCGCCAGCAGCCCCGGGACTAGCACAGATACGCAGTATTTT. It translates to CASSPGTSTDTQYF.

The chain combines TRBV6-6 with TRBJ2-1; 12 bases align to TRBD2. Trimming took 6 bases from V and 4 from J; bases not matched to a gene: 4. Per the germline V gene, CDR1 is MNHNY and CDR2 is SVGAGI (reference sequence). This CDR3 has 15 residues. The CDR3: CASSGGTSGYNEQFF. CDR3 sequence (DNA): TGTGCCAGCAGCGGGGGGACTAGCGGGTACAATGAGCAGTTCTTC.

The J gene is TRBJ1-5, the V gene TRBV21-1; the table's D call of TRBD1 was not tested on the DNA. TRBV21-1 is marked as a pseudogene. The CDR3 runs to 18 residues. CDR3 in amino acids: CASSKGGGDSGSYQPQHF. CDR3 nucleotide sequence: TGTGCCAGCAGCAAAGGTGGGGGCGACTCTGGATCTTATCAGCCCCAGCATTTT.

DNA for the CDR3: TGTGCCAGCAGCTTCCTAGCGGGGGGTGGTTACTTC. This encodes CASSFLAGGGYF. This sequence joins TRBV7-2 and TRBJ2-5, with 11 nucleotides matching TRBD2. V lost 3 bases to trimming and J lost 14 bases; unmatched junction nucleotides: 5. The CDR3 consists of 12 residues. In germline, CDR1 is SGHTA, CDR2 FQGNSA.

This rearrangement joins TRBV7-2 to TRBJ2-5, with TRBD2 matching over 11 bases. Germline V gene sequence: CDR1 SGHTA, CDR2 FQGNSA. The CDR3 is made up of 18 amino acids. The J segment lost 3 bases and the V segment lost 1 base, leaving 10 bases of the junction unmatched. The CDR3 bases are TGTGCCAGCAGCTTAGGCGGCAGTAGCGGGGGGGCGAAAGAGACCCAGTACTTC. Its protein is CASSLGGSSGGAKETQYF.

The genes are TRBV6-6 and TRBJ2-1; D remains unclear. The CDR3 totals 13 residues. Germline V gives CDR1 MNHNY, CDR2 SVGAGI (reference sequence). V was shortened by 4 bases and J by 5 bases, with 9 bases between the two germline ends. The CDR3 sequence: CASSSRNHNEQFF. The CDR3 DNA sequence: TGTGCCAGCAGTTCCAGGAACCACAATGAGCAGTTCTTC.

The chain is built from TRBV29-1 and TRBJ2-3; tentatively, D is TRBD2 (7 bases). Germline lookup yields CDR1 SQVTM and CDR2 ANQGSEA. This CDR3 comprises 15 residues. Trimming stripped 7 bases from V and 3 bases from J, with 20 bases between. In nucleotides, the CDR3 is TGCAGCGGAGACCGGGGGGCCTCAGGGACAGATACGCAGTATTTT. This encodes CSGDRGASGTDTQYF.

The chain couples TRBV7-3 to TRBJ2-1; TRBD2 matches at 8 bases. The germline V gene encodes CDR1 SGHTA and CDR2 FQGTGA. The V and J ends lost 5 bases and 3 bases, in that order; junction bases with no gene match: 6. CDR3 length: 15 amino acids. The CDR3 sequence: CASSPSGGFYNEQFF. The CDR3 region has the DNA TGTGCCAGCAGCCCGAGCGGGGGTTTCTACAATGAGCAGTTCTTC.

The rearrangement uses TRBV28 and TRBJ1-5; D perhaps matches TRBD1 (6 bases). The ends were cut back, 3 bases at V and 1 base at J, with 10 bases in the middle. This CDR3 is built from 15 residues. The germline V gene has CDR1 MDHEN and CDR2 SYDVKM. The CDR3 DNA reads as TGTGCCAGCAGTTTGGGGCAGGGGAGCAATCAGCCCCAGCATTTT. Protein: CASSLGQGSNQPQHF.